This T cell receptor beta chain was sequenced for a study of graft-versus-host responses after intestinal transplantation. About the research overall: Recipients received multivisceral, liver-intestinal, or isolated intestinal transplants. Every one of the recipients received anti-thymocyte globulin induction and afterwards took tacrolimus and steroids for approximately 3 years.

Worth noting for this clone: Its antigen is not known.

Using immunoSEQ multiplex PCR, the repertoire was profiled, and TCRdb retains in-frame clones only, with some absent. The table lists 95,000 to 100,000 clones, about 82% of them singletons. Findings and limits, study-wide: GvH clones were identified in recipient marrow, with some first appearing in ileum or blood.

This TCR came from a human patient who received an intestinal transplant, so some T cells may come from the graft donor. Sequencing used PBMCs, obtained 255 days after intestinal transplant.

The CDR3 protein is CASSPGLSSGNTIYF. The CDR3 DNA reads TGTGCCAGCAGCCCCGGGCTCAGCTCTGGAAACACCATATATTTT. The rearrangement links TRBV5-4 to TRBJ1-3, with D hard to call. CDR3 length equals 15 residues. In germline, CDR1 is SGHNT, CDR2 YYREEE (reference sequence). Deletions cut 4 bases from V and 0 bases from J, with 11 bases between.